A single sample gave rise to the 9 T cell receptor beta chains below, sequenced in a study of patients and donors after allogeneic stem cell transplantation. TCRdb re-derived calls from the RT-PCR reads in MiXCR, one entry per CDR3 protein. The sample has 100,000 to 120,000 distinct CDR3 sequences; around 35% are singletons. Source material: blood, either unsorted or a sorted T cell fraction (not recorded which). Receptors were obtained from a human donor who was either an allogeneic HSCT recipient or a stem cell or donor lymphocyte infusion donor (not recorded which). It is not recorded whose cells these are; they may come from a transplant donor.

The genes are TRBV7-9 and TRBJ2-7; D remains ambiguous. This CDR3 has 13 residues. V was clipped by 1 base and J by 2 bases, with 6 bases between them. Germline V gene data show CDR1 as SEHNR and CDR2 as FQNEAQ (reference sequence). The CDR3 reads CASSLETTYEQYF. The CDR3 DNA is TGTGCCAGCAGCTTAGAGACAACCTACGAGCAGTACTTC.

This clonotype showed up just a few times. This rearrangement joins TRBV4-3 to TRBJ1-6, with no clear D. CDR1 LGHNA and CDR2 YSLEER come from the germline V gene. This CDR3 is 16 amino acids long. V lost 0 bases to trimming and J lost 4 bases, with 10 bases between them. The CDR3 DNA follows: TGCGCCAGCAGCCAAGATATGCGGGGATATAATTCACCCCTCCACTTT. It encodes CASSQDMRGYNSPLHF.

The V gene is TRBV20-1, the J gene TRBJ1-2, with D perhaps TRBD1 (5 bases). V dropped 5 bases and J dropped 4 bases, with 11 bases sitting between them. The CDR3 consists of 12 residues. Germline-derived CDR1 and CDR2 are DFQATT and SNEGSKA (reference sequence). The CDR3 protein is CSAADSSYGYTF. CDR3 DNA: TGCAGTGCTGCAGACAGCTCCTATGGCTACACCTTC.

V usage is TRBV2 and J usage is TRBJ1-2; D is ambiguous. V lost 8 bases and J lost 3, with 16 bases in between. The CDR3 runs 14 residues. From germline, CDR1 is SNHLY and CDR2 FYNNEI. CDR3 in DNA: TGTGCCAGCCGCCCGTACGCCATTGACTATGGCTACACCTTC. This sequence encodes CASRPYAIDYGYTF.

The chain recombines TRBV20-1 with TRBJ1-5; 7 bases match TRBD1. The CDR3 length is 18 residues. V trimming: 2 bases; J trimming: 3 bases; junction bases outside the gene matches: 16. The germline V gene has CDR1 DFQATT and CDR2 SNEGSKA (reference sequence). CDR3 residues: CSARRTGTVLAINQPQHF. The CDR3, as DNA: TGCAGTGCTAGAAGGACCGGGACAGTCCTCGCTATCAATCAGCCCCAGCATTTT.

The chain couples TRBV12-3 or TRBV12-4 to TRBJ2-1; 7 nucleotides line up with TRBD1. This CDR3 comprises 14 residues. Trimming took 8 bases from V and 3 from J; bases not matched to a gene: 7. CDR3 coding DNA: TGTGCCAGCGGCCCCCGGGACAGCTACAATGAGCAGTTCTTC. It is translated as CASGPRDSYNEQFF.

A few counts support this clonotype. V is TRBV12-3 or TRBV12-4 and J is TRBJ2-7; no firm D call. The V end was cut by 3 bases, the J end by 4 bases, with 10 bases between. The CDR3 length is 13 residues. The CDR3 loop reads CASSLTGPYEQYF. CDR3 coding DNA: TGTGCCAGCAGTTTGACGGGCCCTTACGAGCAGTACTTC.

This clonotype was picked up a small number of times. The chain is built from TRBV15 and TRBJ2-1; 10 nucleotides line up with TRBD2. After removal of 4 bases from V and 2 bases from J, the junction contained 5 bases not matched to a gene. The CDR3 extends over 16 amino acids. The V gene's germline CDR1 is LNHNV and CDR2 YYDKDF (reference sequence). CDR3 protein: CATSTGLALAYNEQFF. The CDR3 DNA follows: TGTGCCACCAGCACGGGACTAGCGTTAGCCTACAATGAGCAGTTCTTC.

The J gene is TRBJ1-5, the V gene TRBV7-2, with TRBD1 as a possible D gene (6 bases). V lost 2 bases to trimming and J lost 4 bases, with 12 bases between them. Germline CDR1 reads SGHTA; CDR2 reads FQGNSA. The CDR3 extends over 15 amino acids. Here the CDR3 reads CASSLTQGENQPQHF. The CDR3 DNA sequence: TGTGCCAGCAGCTTAACACAGGGAGAAAATCAGCCCCAGCATTTT.